This TCR beta chain was recorded in a study of blood T cell repertoires in COVID-19. The table came from immunoSEQ multiplex PCR; TCRdb's copy has only in-frame clones and leaves some out. The sample records around 150,000 clones, 88% being singletons. Symptom resolution, clearance, or two negative PCRs marked donors in Cohort 3 as recovered. Germline V lookup: CDR1 SGHRS, CDR2 YFSETQ. J was trimmed by 6 bases and V by 1 base; bases with no gene match: 9. CDR3 size: 16 residues. The clonotype was recovered from a woman between 50 and 59 years old who had recovered from COVID-19. The chain is built from TRBV5-1 and TRBJ2-3; TRBD2 aligns across 9 bases. Specimen: PBMCs or T cells enriched from blood (not recorded which). The CDR3 DNA reads TGCGCCAGCAGCTTGTATGCTAGCGGGGTTGGTGATACGCAGTATTTT. Translated: CASSLYASGVGDTQYF.